This T cell receptor beta chain was profiled in a study of cytomegalovirus exposure and HLA in healthy donors. CDR1 is SGHTA and CDR2 is FQGTGA in the germline V gene. The CDR3 runs to 16 residues. V gave up 5 bases and J gave up 4 bases; unmatched junction bases: 7. Of note for this clone: Its target is not known.

In the PCR, 60 Vbeta and 13 Jbeta primers were used. This table comes from immunoSEQ multiplex PCR, and its TCRdb copy is limited to in-frame clones, with some not included. The table has about 160,000 clones, about 81% seen once. Samples came from healthy bone marrow donors. General study findings and limits: When the data were analyzed later, several of the most significant clusters appeared to be linked to common viral pathogens.

This sequence originates from a girl aged 10-17 years in good health and CMV-seropositive. The chain carries TRBV7-3 and TRBJ2-1; 11 bases fit TRBD1. Sequencing input: PBMCs. The DNA of the CDR3 is TGTGCCAGCAGCCTAGGGACAGGGGGTCGGTACAATGAGCAGTTCTTC. The encoded protein is CASSLGTGGRYNEQFF.